This TCR beta chain was identified during a study of chemoradiotherapy in HPV16-positive cancers. Notes on the study in general: During treatment, candidate HPV-specific clones and E7-related motifs expanded in tumor. Functional assays defining HPV-specific T cells used only a couple of HPV16-positive patients.

Produced via immunoSEQ multiplex PCR; TCRdb's table is partial and in-frame only. The table includes 2,500 to 3,500 clones, 92% detected once. Per the germline V gene, CDR1 is PRHDT and CDR2 is FYEKMQ (reference sequence). The CDR3 totals 17 residues. Trimming removed 6 bases from V and 0 bases from J; junction bases left unmatched: 9. A note on this clone: Antigen specificity is unknown.

The sequences come from tumor tissue, collected from a patient who underwent chemoradiotherapy. This receptor was taken from a human donor with HPV-associated anogenital cancer. This chain uses TRBV13 with TRBJ2-1, with 9 bases identical to TRBD2. CDR3 nucleotide sequence: TGTGCCAGCAGGCTACTAGCGGGCGCAAGCTCCTACAATGAGCAGTTCTTC. It encodes CASRLLAGASSYNEQFF.